This entry describes one T cell receptor beta chain. Its antigen target is currently unknown. This could be a read error, since a much larger clone is one nucleotide away. Profiling of TCR beta VDJ combinations and CDR3 sequences used genomic DNA as the template. An Illumina HiSeq 2000 was used for TCR repertoire sequencing. The published analysis was carried out like this. TRBV/TRBJ rearrangement plots, CDR3 size and DJ length profiles, and Simpson's diversity index were used to assess repertoires. Whichever DNA sequence was most abundant in the deep sequencing data was defined as the immunodominant clone. CDR3 amino acid sequences were checked for sharing between subjects and were compared against published repertoires and the VDJdb database. TCRdb redid the processing of the public reads, applying fastp at Q25 and MiXCR, and retained in-frame beta chains. Identical CDR3 proteins give one entry, which carries the most common genes and DNA. None of the V and J calls come from the authors' own analysis; TCRdb made them. The sample table records under 200,000 distinct CDR3 sequences; around half of these occur just once. The leading ten clones occupy 9.7% of the sample.

The data derive from a study of CD8+CD57+ T cells in acquired aplastic anemia (dated by TCRdb to 2017 to 2018). With regard to the full study: A mean of about 3.2 ug of DNA, ranging from roughly 0.19 to 27.4 ug, was extracted from sorted CD4+ and CD8+ cells. A CD8+CD57+ expansion meant a frequency higher than the mean frequency seen in healthy subjects.

Patients chosen for sequencing had shown expansion of CD8+CD57+ cells by flow cytometry. Severe acquired aplastic anemia was diagnosed in all patients according to International Study of Aplastic Anemia and Agranulocytosis and Camitta criteria. No patient had received any therapy when blood was sampled. TCR repertoires of sorted CD4+ and CD8+ blood T cells from severe aplastic anemia patients and healthy subjects were deep-sequenced in the study. Patients were enrolled under clinicaltrials.gov protocols 00001620, 01623167, 00001397, 00071045, 00081523 and 00961064 in the USA. Ficoll-Paque density gradient centrifugation was used to isolate peripheral blood mononuclear cells. Before DNA was extracted, CD4+ and CD8+ T cells were sorted using either FACS or magnetic beads. General conclusions and limits of the study: Twenty-nine CD8+ CDR3 sequences were found in both patients and controls but appeared to be highly expressed in patients and within the immunodominant clones of the patients. CD8+ Simpson's diversity did not differ significantly between patients and healthy controls (P=0.060).

For CDR1 and CDR2, the germline V gene (reference sequence) lists LNHDA and SQIVND. CDR3 length: 13 amino acids, cysteine to phenylalanine. The entry retains the CDR3 DNA only, 39 bases that are in frame from base 1. This TCR was sampled from a human donor with aplastic anemia. Sequencing was done on a sample of sorted CD4+, CD8+, or CD8+CD57+ T cells (not recorded which) from PBMCs. Recombination linked TRBV19 to TRBJ1-5; the D gene is perhaps TRBD1, on 5 matching bases. The CDR3 sequence is CAGSWDGNQPQHF. The DNA sequence reads TGTGCCGGTAGCTGGGACGGAAATCAGCCCCAGCATTTT.